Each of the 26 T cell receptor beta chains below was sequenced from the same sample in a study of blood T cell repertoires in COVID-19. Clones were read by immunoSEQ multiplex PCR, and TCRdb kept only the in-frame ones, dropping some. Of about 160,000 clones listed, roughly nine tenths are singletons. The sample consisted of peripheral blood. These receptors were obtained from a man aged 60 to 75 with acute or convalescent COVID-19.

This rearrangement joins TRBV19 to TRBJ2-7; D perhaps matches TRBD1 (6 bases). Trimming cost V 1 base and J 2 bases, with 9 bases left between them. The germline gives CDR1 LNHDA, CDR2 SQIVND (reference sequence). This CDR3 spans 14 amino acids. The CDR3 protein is CASSIGDKTYEQYF. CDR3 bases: TGTGCCAGTAGTATAGGGGACAAGACCTACGAGCAGTACTTC.

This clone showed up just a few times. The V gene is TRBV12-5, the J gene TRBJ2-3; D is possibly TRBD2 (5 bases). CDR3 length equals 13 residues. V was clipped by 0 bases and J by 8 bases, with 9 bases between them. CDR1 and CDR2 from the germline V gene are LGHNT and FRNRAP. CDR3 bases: TGTGCTAGTGGTTTGGTAAGCGGCAGTACGCAGTATTTT. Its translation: CASGLVSGSTQYF.

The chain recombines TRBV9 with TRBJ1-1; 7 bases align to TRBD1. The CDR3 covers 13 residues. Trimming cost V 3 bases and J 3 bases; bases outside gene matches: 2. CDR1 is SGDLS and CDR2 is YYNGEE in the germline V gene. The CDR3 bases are TGTGCCAGCAGCGGACAGGGAGACACTGAAGCTTTCTTT. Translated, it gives CASSGQGDTEAFF.

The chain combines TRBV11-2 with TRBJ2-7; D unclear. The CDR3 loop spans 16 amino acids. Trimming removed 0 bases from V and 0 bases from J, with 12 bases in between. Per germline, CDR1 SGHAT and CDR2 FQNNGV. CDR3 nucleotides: TGTGCCAGCAGCTTAGATCCCTCGAGGTCCTCCTACGAGCAGTACTTC. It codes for CASSLDPSRSSYEQYF. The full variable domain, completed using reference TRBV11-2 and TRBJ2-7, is EAGVAQSPRYKIIEKRQSVAFWCNPISGHATLYWYQQILGQGPKLLIQFQNNGVVDDSQLPKDRFSAERLKGVDSTLKIQPAKLEDSAVYLCASSLDPSRSSYEQYFGPGTRLTVT.

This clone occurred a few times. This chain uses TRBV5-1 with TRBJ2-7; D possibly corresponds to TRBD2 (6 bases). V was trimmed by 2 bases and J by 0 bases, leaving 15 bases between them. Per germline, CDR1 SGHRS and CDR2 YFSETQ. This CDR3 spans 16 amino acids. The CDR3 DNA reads TGCGCCAGCAGCTTTGCGGGGCCGTTGGGCTCCTACGAGCAGTACTTC. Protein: CASSFAGPLGSYEQYF.

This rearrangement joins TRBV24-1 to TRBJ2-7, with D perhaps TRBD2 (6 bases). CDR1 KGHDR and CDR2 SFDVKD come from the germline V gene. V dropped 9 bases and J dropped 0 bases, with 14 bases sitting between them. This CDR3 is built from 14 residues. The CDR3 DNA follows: TGTGCCACCGGGGCAGCGGGTCTCTCCTACGAGCAGTACTTC. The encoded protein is CATGAAGLSYEQYF.

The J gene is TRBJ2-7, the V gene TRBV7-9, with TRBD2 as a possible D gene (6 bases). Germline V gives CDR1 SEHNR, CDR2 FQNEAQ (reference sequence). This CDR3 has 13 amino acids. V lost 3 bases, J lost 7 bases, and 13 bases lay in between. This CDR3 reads CASSFRDLPEQYF. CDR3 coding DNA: TGTGCCAGCAGCTTCCGGGACTTGCCTGAGCAGTACTTC.

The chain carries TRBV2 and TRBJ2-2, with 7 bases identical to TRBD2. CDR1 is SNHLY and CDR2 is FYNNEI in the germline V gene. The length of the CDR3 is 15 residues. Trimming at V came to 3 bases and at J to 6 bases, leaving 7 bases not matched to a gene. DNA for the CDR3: TGTGCCAGCAGTGATAGGGCGGGGGTCCCCGGGGAGCTGTTTTTT. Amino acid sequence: CASSDRAGVPGELFF.

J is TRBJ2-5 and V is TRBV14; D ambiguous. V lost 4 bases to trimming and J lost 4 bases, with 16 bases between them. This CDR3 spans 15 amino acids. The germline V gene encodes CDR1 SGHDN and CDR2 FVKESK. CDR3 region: CASSRRTQTGETQYF. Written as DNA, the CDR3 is TGTGCCAGCAGCCGCCGAACCCAGACGGGAGAGACCCAGTACTTC.

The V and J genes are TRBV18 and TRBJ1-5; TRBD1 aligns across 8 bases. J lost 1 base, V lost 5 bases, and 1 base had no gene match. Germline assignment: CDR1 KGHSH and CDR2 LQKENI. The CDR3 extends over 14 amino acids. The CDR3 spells CASSDRGSNQPQHF. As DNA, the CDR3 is TGTGCCAGCTCAGACAGGGGAAGCAATCAGCCCCAGCATTTT.

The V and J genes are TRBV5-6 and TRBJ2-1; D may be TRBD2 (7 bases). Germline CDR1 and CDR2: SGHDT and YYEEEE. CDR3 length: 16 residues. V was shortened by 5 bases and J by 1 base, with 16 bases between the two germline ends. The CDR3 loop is CASRERGGPSYNEQFF. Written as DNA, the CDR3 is TGTGCCAGCAGGGAAAGGGGGGGGCCGTCCTACAATGAGCAGTTCTTC.

The CDR3 is CASSRQGSSSDTQYF. CDR3 nucleotide sequence: TGTGCCAGCAGTAGACAGGGGTCGTCATCAGATACGCAGTATTTT. The chain carries TRBV27 and TRBJ2-3, with 8 bases that match TRBD1. Germline loops: CDR1 MNHEY, CDR2 SMNVEV (reference sequence). The CDR3 runs to 15 residues. The ends lost 5 bases at V and 4 bases at J; junction bases unmatched: 8.

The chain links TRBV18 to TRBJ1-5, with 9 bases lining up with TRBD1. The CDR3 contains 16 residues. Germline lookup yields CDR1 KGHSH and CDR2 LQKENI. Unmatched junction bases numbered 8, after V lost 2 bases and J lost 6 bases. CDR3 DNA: TGTGCCAGCTCACCATATCGACAGGGGGAGCGTCAGCCCCAGCATTTT. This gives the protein CASSPYRQGERQPQHF.

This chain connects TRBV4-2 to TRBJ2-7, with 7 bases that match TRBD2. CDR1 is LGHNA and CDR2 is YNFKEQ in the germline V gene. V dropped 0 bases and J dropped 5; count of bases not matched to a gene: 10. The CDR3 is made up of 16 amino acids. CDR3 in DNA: TGTGCCAGCAGCCAAGACACGTTTGGGAGGGCGGACGAGCAGTACTTC. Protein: CASSQDTFGRADEQYF.

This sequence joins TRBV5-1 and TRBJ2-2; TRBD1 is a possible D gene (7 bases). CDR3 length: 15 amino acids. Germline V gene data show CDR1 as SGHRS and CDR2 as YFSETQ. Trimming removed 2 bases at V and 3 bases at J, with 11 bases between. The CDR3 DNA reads TGCGCCAGCAGCTTCAGGGGGACTGACACCGGGGAGCTGTTTTTT. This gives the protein CASSFRGTDTGELFF.

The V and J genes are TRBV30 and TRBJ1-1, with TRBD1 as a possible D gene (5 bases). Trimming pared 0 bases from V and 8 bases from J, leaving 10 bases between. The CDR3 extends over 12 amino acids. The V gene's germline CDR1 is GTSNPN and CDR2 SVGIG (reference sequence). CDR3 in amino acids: CAWSVQGLEAFF. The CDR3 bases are TGTGCCTGGAGTGTGCAGGGTCTAGAAGCTTTCTTT.

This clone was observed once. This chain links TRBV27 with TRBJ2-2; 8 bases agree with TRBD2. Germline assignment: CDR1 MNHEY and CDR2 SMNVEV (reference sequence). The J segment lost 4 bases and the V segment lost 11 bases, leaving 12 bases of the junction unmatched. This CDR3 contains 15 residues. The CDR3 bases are TGTGCCTCCCGGATCGGGGGGGGCCTCACCGGGGAGCTGTTTTTT. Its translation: CASRIGGGLTGELFF.

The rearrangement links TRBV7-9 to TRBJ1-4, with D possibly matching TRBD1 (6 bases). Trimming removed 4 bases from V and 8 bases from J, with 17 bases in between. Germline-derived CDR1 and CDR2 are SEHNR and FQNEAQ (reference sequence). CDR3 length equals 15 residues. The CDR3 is CASSSTGYRREKLFF. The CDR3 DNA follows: TGTGCCAGCAGCTCCACAGGGTATAGAAGGGAAAAACTGTTTTTT.

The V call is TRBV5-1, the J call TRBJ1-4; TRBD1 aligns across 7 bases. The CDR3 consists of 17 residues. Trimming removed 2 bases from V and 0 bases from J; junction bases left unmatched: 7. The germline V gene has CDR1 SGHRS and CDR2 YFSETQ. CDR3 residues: CASSLTKGATTNEKLFF. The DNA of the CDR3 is TGCGCCAGCAGCTTAACCAAGGGGGCCACAACTAATGAAAAACTGTTTTTT.

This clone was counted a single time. This CDR3 reads CATLGQGRSDSHSKYNEQFF. As DNA, the CDR3 is TGTGCCACCCTAGGACAGGGAAGATCGGACTCCCATTCTAAGTACAATGAGCAGTTCTTC. This rearrangement joins TRBV19 to TRBJ2-1; 8 positions agree with TRBD1. Germline trimming cut 10 bases from V and 4 bases from J; bases unmatched to any gene: 27. Germline CDR1 and CDR2: LNHDA and SQIVND (reference sequence). The CDR3 is 20 residues long. Full variable domain (outside the CDR3, taken from reference TRBV19 and TRBJ2-1): DGGITQSPKYLFRKEGQNVTLSCEQNLNHDAMYWYRQDPGQGLRLIYYSQIVNDFQKGDIAEGYSVSREKKESFPLTVTSAQKNPTAFYLCATLGQGRSDSHSKYNEQFFGPGTRLTVL.

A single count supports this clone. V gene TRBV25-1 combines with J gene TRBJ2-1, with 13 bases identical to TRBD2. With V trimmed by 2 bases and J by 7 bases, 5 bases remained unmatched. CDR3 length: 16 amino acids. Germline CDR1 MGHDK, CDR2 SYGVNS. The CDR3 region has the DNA TGTGCCAGCAGTGAACTGGGACTAGCGGGGTGGAATGAGCAGTTCTTC. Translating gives CASSELGLAGWNEQFF.

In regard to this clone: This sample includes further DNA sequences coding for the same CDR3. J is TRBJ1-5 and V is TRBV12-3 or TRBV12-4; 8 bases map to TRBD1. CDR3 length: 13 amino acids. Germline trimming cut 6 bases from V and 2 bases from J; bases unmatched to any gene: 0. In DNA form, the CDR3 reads TGTGCCAGCAGGGGACAGGGCAATCAGCCCCAGCATTTT. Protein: CASRGQGNQPQHF.

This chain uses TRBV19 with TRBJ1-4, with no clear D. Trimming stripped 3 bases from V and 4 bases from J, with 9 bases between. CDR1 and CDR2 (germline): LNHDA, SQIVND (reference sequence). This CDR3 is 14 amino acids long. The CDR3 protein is CASSMVAGNEKLFF. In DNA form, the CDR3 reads TGTGCCAGTAGTATGGTGGCAGGTAATGAAAAACTGTTTTTT.

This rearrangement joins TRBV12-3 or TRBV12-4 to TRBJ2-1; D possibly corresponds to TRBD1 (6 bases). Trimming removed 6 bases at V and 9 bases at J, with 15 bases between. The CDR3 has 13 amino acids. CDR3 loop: CASRPTGHTEQFF. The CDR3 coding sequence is TGTGCCAGCAGACCAACAGGGCACACTGAGCAGTTCTTC.

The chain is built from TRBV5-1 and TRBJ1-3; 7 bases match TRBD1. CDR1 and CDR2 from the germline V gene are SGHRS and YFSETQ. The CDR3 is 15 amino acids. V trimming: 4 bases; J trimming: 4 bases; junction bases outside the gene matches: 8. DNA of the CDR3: TGCGCCAGCAGCGTCACAGGGGAGAAAGGAAACACCATATATTTT. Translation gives CASSVTGEKGNTIYF.

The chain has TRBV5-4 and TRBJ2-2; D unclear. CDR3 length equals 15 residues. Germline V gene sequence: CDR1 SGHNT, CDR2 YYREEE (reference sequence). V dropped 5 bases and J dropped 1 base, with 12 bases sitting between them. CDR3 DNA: TGTGCCAGCAGTCAAGGAGTACGGAACACCGGGGAGCTGTTTTTT. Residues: CASSQGVRNTGELFF. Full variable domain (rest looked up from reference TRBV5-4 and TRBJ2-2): ETGVTQSPTHLIKTRGQQVTLRCSSQSGHNTVSWYQQALGQGPQFIFQYYREEENGRGNFPPRFSGLQFPNYSSELNVNALELDDSALYLCASSQGVRNTGELFFGEGSRLTVL.